This TCR beta chain was obtained from a study of blood T cells in healthy people across ages (dated by TCRdb to between 2014 and 2017). The study in broad terms: Template switching captured roughly one uniquely barcoded TCR beta cDNA molecule per two T cells in model experiments. To avoid experimental bias, donors of different ages were randomly spread across the sequencing lanes. Age-related changes in TCR beta repertoire diversity were measured in the study by deep sequencing normalized with unique cDNA molecular identifiers. Four age groups were formed from the donors: young (average roughly 15 years), middle-aged (approximately 40), aged (about 62) and long-lived (about 80). Two additional independent replicas of 1 million unique cDNA reads from the same blood draw were analyzed for two donors (one aged 18 to 30 and one aged 80 or older).

The study at large found these results: The CMV infection status of donors was not known, potentially confounding age-related changes in expanded clonotypes. Estimates of total diversity based on one million sequenced T cells were considered lower bounds and underestimates. Bulk unsorted PBMC profiling prevented conclusive comparison of naive and antigen-experienced compartments. The long-lived group showed more naive CD4+ T cells, fewer expanded clones and increased TCR diversity than the aged group, suggesting age selection. The percentage of naive T cells measured by flow cytometry correlated strongly with observed TCR beta diversity. As age increased, observed TCR beta diversity per million T cells dropped in a roughly linear way, and a significant reduction was already evident by age around 41.

Receptor libraries were prepared by 5' RACE. The reads were generated on an Illumina HiSeq 2500. A second PCR of roughly 7 to 11 cycles was run with a J-beta primer mix and a sample-barcoded 5' primer. A template-switch 5' adaptor carrying 12 random nucleotides introduced a unique molecular identifier onto each TCR beta cDNA molecule. At least 3 million CDR3-containing paired-end reads were obtained from each sample. First-strand cDNA was synthesized from all RNA with the Mint cDNA synthesis kit, primed by a TRBC-specific oligonucleotide. All cDNA was treated with uracil-DNA glycosylase and then went through a first 18-cycle PCR with the universal primers M1SS and BC2_uni_R. Per the source publication's procedure: Normalization of each sample was performed by random selection of 1 million high-quality reads, each carrying a distinct molecular identifier. Reads sharing molecular identifiers were discarded rather than binned into consensus sequences. CDR3 identification, clonotype clustering and error correction used MiTCR with a Q25 quality threshold and the strictest error-elimination algorithm. A nonparametric unseen species model using Euler transformation provided a lower-bound estimate of total TCR beta diversity. The public reads were reprocessed in TCRdb via fastp at Q25 and MiXCR, keeping in-frame beta chains. Each entry is one CDR3 protein sequence, shown with its most common DNA and genes. The V and J calls reflect TCRdb's pipeline rather than the authors' work. In all, the sample holds about 680,000 distinct CDR3 sequences, and around 45% of those were seen once. The ten largest clones capture roughly 30% of the sample.

Points on this clonotype: It lacks a known antigen. No per-base quality is available; no much larger clone lies one base away.

The roughly 39 donors, aged about 6 to 100 years, were systemically healthy Caucasian individuals from Russia. Each donor gave 8 to 10 milliliters of peripheral blood, drawn into EDTA-treated Vacutainer tubes. Ficoll-Paque density-gradient centrifugation was used to isolate PBMCs, with at least 7 million per sample. Trizol reagent was used to extract total RNA from the PBMCs, yielding at least 5 micrograms per sample. Naive CD45RAhigh/CD27high T cell percentages were measured by flow cytometry on a PBMC aliquot from every donor. This clonotype was obtained from an older woman in good health. Sequencing input: blood.

The CDR3 has the sequence CASSPRSSGVDYGYTF. The nucleotides are TGTGCCAGCTCACCACGCTCCTCGGGAGTTGACTATGGCTACACCTTC. The chain is made from TRBV18 and TRBJ1-2; the D gene assignment is ambiguous. CDR1 and CDR2, looked up from the germline V gene, are KGHSH and LQKENI. Trimming removed 1 base from V and 3 bases from J, leaving 15 bases between the germline ends. The CDR3 sequence holds 16 residues, the cysteine and phenylalanine included. Only the CDR3 DNA is retained, 48 bases long and in frame from the first base. Reference TRBV18 and TRBJ1-2 genes cover what lies past the CDR3, so the full variable domain is NAGVMQNPRHLVRRRGQEARLRCSPMKGHSHVYWYRQLPEEGLKFMVYLQKENIIDESGMPKERFSAEFPKEGPSILRIQQVVRGDSAAYFCASSPRSSGVDYGYTFGSGTRLTVV.